A selection of T cell receptor beta chains follows, all from one sample in a study of T cell responses to AZD1222 COVID-19 vaccine. Assay: immunoSEQ multiplex PCR; the TCRdb copy retains only in-frame clones and omits some. Here the sample spans some 150,000 clones, 70% to 90% being singletons. The starting material was peripheral blood, obtained 28 days after the second dose of the MenACWY control vaccine. The receptors were gathered from an adult who received the MenACWY meningococcal vaccine as a control. Both conserved end residues are part of each CDR3. A D gene is named only where the DNA matches it firmly.

v_gene: TRBV5-3
d_gene: NA
j_gene: TRBJ2-7
len: 16
CDR3aa: CARPRLGTLATYEQYF

v_gene: TRBV24-1
d_gene: TRBD2
j_gene: TRBJ2-2
len: 16
CDR3aa: CATTSGRSPNTGELFF

v_gene: TRBV5-1
d_gene: TRBD2
j_gene: TRBJ2-1
len: 17
CDR3aa: CASSLGASGRSYNEQFF

v_gene: TRBV20-1
d_gene: NA
j_gene: TRBJ1-5
len: 13
CDR3aa: CSASLNFNQPQHF

v_gene: TRBV4-1
d_gene: NA
j_gene: TRBJ2-2
len: 14
CDR3aa: CASKVGANTGELFF

v_gene: TRBV25-1
d_gene: TRBD1
j_gene: TRBJ1-2
len: 15
CDR3aa: CASSGQGIPNYGYTF

v_gene: TRBV9
d_gene: TRBD2
j_gene: TRBJ2-2
len: 16
CDR3aa: CASSVGTSGTTGELFF

v_gene: TRBV6-5
d_gene: TRBD1
j_gene: TRBJ2-7
len: 15
CDR3aa: CASSYSTGGMDEQYF

v_gene: TRBV24-1
d_gene: NA
j_gene: TRBJ2-7
len: 13
CDR3aa: CATSDFSGDEQYF

v_gene: TRBV7-9
d_gene: NA
j_gene: TRBJ1-1
len: 14
CDR3aa: CASSLYPDTTEAFF

v_gene: TRBV28
d_gene: TRBD2
j_gene: TRBJ2-1
len: 15
CDR3aa: CASTTTSGGYNEQFF

v_gene: TRBV10-1
d_gene: TRBD2
j_gene: TRBJ2-2
len: 13
CDR3aa: CASSATSGGGLFF

v_gene: TRBV6-2/TRBV6-3
d_gene: TRBD2
j_gene: TRBJ2-1
len: 16
CDR3aa: CASSYGPAGGPGEQFF

v_gene: TRBV6-5
d_gene: TRBD2
j_gene: TRBJ2-1
len: 14
CDR3aa: CASTKRESYNEQFF

v_gene: TRBV7-9
d_gene: NA
j_gene: TRBJ1-6
len: 16
CDR3aa: CASSLGGGWDNSPLHF

v_gene: TRBV28
d_gene: TRBD1
j_gene: TRBJ1-1
len: 15
CDR3aa: CASQPGQDMNTEAFF

v_gene: TRBV28
d_gene: NA
j_gene: TRBJ2-3
len: 13
CDR3aa: CASSFRLGDTQYF

v_gene: TRBV12-3/TRBV12-4
d_gene: NA
j_gene: TRBJ1-2
len: 13
CDR3aa: CASSMRGSGGYTF

v_gene: TRBV12-3/TRBV12-4
d_gene: TRBD1
j_gene: TRBJ1-1
len: 13
CDR3aa: CASSLMTGTEAFF

v_gene: TRBV5-1
d_gene: NA
j_gene: TRBJ2-6
len: 16
CDR3aa: CASREGQTSGANVLTF

v_gene: TRBV7-9
d_gene: NA
j_gene: TRBJ1-3
len: 15
CDR3aa: CASSFGTTSLNTIYF

v_gene: TRBV19
d_gene: TRBD1
j_gene: TRBJ2-7
len: 13
CDR3aa: CATSDRAGDEQYF